This T cell receptor beta chain emerged from a study of glioma-infiltrating T cells. Using RNA template, CDR3s of TCR alpha and beta were amplified with iRepertoire arm-PCR. TCRdb ran MiXCR on the multiplex PCR reads and lists one entry per CDR3 protein. The sample contains approximately 400,000 distinct CDR3 sequences, 41% of which appear only once. The germline CDR1 and CDR2 sequences are MNHEY and SMNVEV (reference sequence). V lost 4 bases and J lost 6, with 18 bases in between. The CDR3 is 15 residues long. This clonotype was recorded at least ten times. Antigen unknown. Study-wide findings and caveats: Tissue-blood divergence was below expectation in non-neoplastic patients, above in gliomas.

This TCR was sampled from a human donor with low-grade glioma or glioblastoma, undergoing nonglioma brain surgery, or in good health (not recorded which). Sequencing input: glioma tissue, nonneoplastic brain tissue, or PBMCs (not recorded which). V is TRBV27 and J is TRBJ1-2; D gene unclear. In nucleotides, the CDR3 is TGTGCCAGCAGTTCCCCTTCGGGAGGGAAGGATGGCTACACCTTC. It encodes CASSSPSGGKDGYTF.